The 16 T cell receptor beta chains presented below share a single source sample, sequenced in a study of blood T cell repertoires in COVID-19. This table comes from immunoSEQ multiplex PCR, and its TCRdb copy is limited to in-frame clones, with some not included. The data show over 450,000 clones, roughly nine tenths seen once. Sequenced input: peripheral blood. All receptors derive from a man between 18 and 29 years old with COVID-19, enrolled during active disease.

This clone appeared a single time. The V gene is TRBV5-1, the J gene TRBJ2-5, with TRBD1 identical over 10 bases. The CDR3 sequence is 14 residues long. Losses at the gene ends were 3 bases for V and 5 bases for J; bases not matched to a gene: 4. Germline CDR1 is SGHRS and CDR2 is YFSETQ. In DNA form, the CDR3 reads TGCGCCAGCAGCTGGGACAGGGGTCGGGAGACCCAGTACTTC. As protein: CASSWDRGRETQYF.

V usage is TRBV18 and J usage is TRBJ2-1; TRBD1 aligns across 9 bases. The CDR3 spans 16 residues. Germline V gives CDR1 KGHSH, CDR2 LQKENI. The V and J ends lost 4 bases and 7 bases, in that order; junction bases with no gene match: 11. The CDR3 sequence is CASSLNRDRVDNEQFF. The CDR3 DNA follows: TGTGCCAGCTCACTGAACCGGGACAGGGTTGATAATGAGCAGTTCTTC.

The count of this clone is one. CDR3: CASSGLHYEQYF. Written as DNA, the CDR3 is TGCGCCAGCAGCGGGCTGCACTACGAGCAGTACTTC. The rearrangement uses TRBV5-1 and TRBJ2-7; D unclear. V dropped 4 bases and J dropped 3 bases, with 8 bases sitting between them. Germline CDR1 SGHRS, CDR2 YFSETQ. The CDR3 contains 12 residues.

This clone came up once. The CDR3 DNA sequence: TGTGCCAGCTCTTCTTTAGCGGGGAAAGCCTACGAGCAGTACTTC. This sequence encodes CASSSLAGKAYEQYF. V gene TRBV2 combines with J gene TRBJ2-7; TRBD2 matches 8 bases. Germline lookup yields CDR1 SNHLY and CDR2 FYNNEI. The junction had 11 bases not matched to a gene; V was cut back by 8 bases and J by 2 bases. The CDR3 consists of 15 residues.

This clone appeared a single time. This chain links TRBV2 with TRBJ1-2, with D possibly matching TRBD1 (5 bases). CDR1 and CDR2 from the germline V gene are SNHLY and FYNNEI. V lost 6 bases to trimming and J lost 2 bases, with 10 bases between them. This CDR3 region has 13 residues. The CDR3 region has the DNA TGTGCCAGCAGGAAGGGGCTGAACTATGGCTACACCTTC. Translating gives CASRKGLNYGYTF.

This chain links TRBV30 with TRBJ2-1; 12 nucleotides agree with TRBD2. The CDR3 is 15 amino acids. V dropped 4 bases and J dropped 4; count of bases not matched to a gene: 5. Germline CDR1 and CDR2: GTSNPN and SVGIG (reference sequence). The CDR3 region has the DNA TGTGCCTGGACCCGACTAGCGGGAGAGTACAATGAGCAGTTCTTC. It is translated as CAWTRLAGEYNEQFF.

This clone was observed once. In the same sample, other DNA sequences code for this CDR3. V and J are TRBV7-9 and TRBJ2-3; 10 nucleotides match TRBD2. Germline V lookup: CDR1 SEHNR, CDR2 FQNEAQ (reference sequence). With 1 base clipped from V and 2 bases from J, the junction kept 3 bases outside the gene matches. This CDR3 has 16 amino acids. The CDR3 bases are TGTGCCAGCAGCTTAGGGACTAGCGGCAACACAGATACGCAGTATTTT. Its translation: CASSLGTSGNTDTQYF. Based on the CDR3 plus reference TRBV7-9 and TRBJ2-3, the full variable domain is DTGVSQNPRHKITKRGQNVTFRCDPISEHNRLYWYRQTLGQGPEFLTYFQNEAQLEKSRLLSDRFSAERPKGSFSTLEIQRTEQGDSAMYLCASSLGTSGNTDTQYFGPGTRLTVL.

This chain connects TRBV19 to TRBJ1-1; possibly TRBD1 for D (5 bases). The CDR3 is made up of 16 amino acids. Trimming removed 0 bases at V and 5 bases at J, with 16 bases between. The V gene's germline CDR1 is LNHDA and CDR2 SQIVND (reference sequence). The CDR3 here is CASSIDLGVGGTEAFF. Here the CDR3 DNA reads TGTGCCAGTAGTATAGATCTAGGGGTCGGGGGGACTGAAGCTTTCTTT.

The chain carries TRBV4-2 and TRBJ2-3; D unclear. V lost 2 bases and J lost 2, with 14 bases in between. Germline V gives CDR1 LGHNA, CDR2 YNFKEQ. The CDR3 covers 16 residues. The CDR3 sequence is CASSQTRLYNTDTQYF. CDR3 sequence (DNA): TGTGCCAGCAGCCAAACCAGACTGTACAACACAGATACGCAGTATTTT.

With respect to this clone: A much larger clone sits a single nucleotide away, making a read error possible. The sample holds other DNA sequences that translate to the same CDR3. The chain employs TRBV7-9 and TRBJ1-5, with D unclear. V was trimmed by 1 base and J by 0 bases, leaving 7 bases between them. CDR3 size: 15 residues. Germline V gene lookup returns CDR1 SEHNR and CDR2 FQNEAQ (reference sequence). The chain's CDR3 is CASSLGGYSNQPQHF. Written as DNA, the CDR3 is TGTGCCAGCAGCTTAGGAGGGTATAGCAATCAGCCCCAGCATTTT. Combining the CDR3 with reference TRBV7-9 and TRBJ1-5 gives the whole variable domain DTGVSQNPRHKITKRGQNVTFRCDPISEHNRLYWYRQTLGQGPEFLTYFQNEAQLEKSRLLSDRFSAERPKGSFSTLEIQRTEQGDSAMYLCASSLGGYSNQPQHFGDGTRLSIL.

V and J are TRBV3-1 (or the pseudogene TRBV3-2) and TRBJ1-4; 9 nucleotides agree with TRBD1. CDR3 size: 13 residues. V dropped 11 bases and J dropped 6; count of bases not matched to a gene: 7. Germline-derived CDR1 and CDR2 are LGHDT and YNNKEL (reference sequence). CDR3 protein: CASGRQGDEKLFF. In DNA, the CDR3 is TGTGCCTCAGGAAGACAGGGGGATGAAAAACTGTTTTTT.

V and J are TRBV9 and TRBJ2-7, with 7 bases aligning to TRBD2. The CDR3 has 15 amino acids. Germline V gives CDR1 SGDLS, CDR2 YYNGEE. Unmatched junction bases numbered 6, after V lost 3 bases and J lost 0 bases. The CDR3 loop is CASSARASGSYEQYF. The CDR3 DNA is TGTGCCAGCAGCGCCAGGGCTAGCGGCTCCTACGAGCAGTACTTC.

This sequence joins TRBV15 and TRBJ1-5; TRBD1 is a possible D gene (6 bases). Germline lookup yields CDR1 LNHNV and CDR2 YYDKDF (reference sequence). V was clipped by 0 bases and J by 9 bases, with 15 bases between them. The CDR3 covers 15 residues. This CDR3 is CATSRDRGTIRPQHF. CDR3 nucleotides: TGTGCCACCAGCAGAGACAGGGGTACGATACGGCCCCAGCATTTT.

This rearrangement joins TRBV3-1 (or the pseudogene TRBV3-2) to TRBJ2-5, with 9 bases aligning to TRBD1. This CDR3 region has 15 residues. Germline-derived CDR1 and CDR2 are LGHDT and YNNKEL (reference sequence). V lost 4 bases to trimming and J lost 5 bases; unmatched junction nucleotides: 8. In DNA form, the CDR3 reads TGTGCCAGCAGCCTCCGGGACAGGGCTCGGGAGACCCAGTACTTC. Encoded protein: CASSLRDRARETQYF.

The chain is built from TRBV7-2 and TRBJ2-7; D might be TRBD2 (7 bases). Trimming removed 5 bases from V and 7 bases from J, with 18 bases in between. This CDR3 is built from 14 residues. CDR1 and CDR2 from the germline V gene are SGHTA and FQGNSA. CDR3 sequence reads: CASSPRGGGIEQYF. The CDR3 DNA is TGTGCCAGCAGCCCTAGGGGAGGGGGGATAGAGCAGTACTTC.

The J gene is TRBJ2-7, the V gene TRBV27; 7 bases are shared with TRBD1. The germline V gene has CDR1 MNHEY and CDR2 SMNVEV (reference sequence). The CDR3 consists of 14 residues. V was pared by 7 bases and J by 6 bases, with 12 bases of the junction left unmatched. CDR3 region: CASKRDRAFLEQYF. CDR3 bases: TGTGCCAGCAAACGCGACAGGGCTTTTCTCGAGCAGTACTTC.